This T cell receptor (beta chain) was identified during a study of OX40 agonist ivuxolimab in advanced cancers. Study-level information: Having had anti-PD-1, anti-PD-L1 or anti-CTLA-4 therapy before was allowed, and over 35% had some.

The CDR3 runs to 15 residues. CDR1 is SGHTA and CDR2 is FQGNSA in the germline V gene. The V end was cut by 5 bases, the J end by 6 bases, with 14 bases between. This table comes from immunoSEQ multiplex PCR, and its TCRdb copy is limited to in-frame clones, with some not included. The sample has 65,000 to 90,000 clones; about 90% are singletons. Cycle 7 day 1, cycle 4 day 1, and baseline were the timepoints at which blood was sampled. The genes are TRBV7-2 and TRBJ1-6; D unresolved. The sequenced sample was CD4+ or CD8+ T cells sorted from blood, obtained in a trial of the OX40 agonist ivuxolimab. The sequence was obtained from an adult with an advanced solid tumor such as melanoma, head and neck, liver or kidney cancer. The chain's CDR3 is CASSRERASNSPLHF. The CDR3 region has the DNA TGTGCCAGCAGCCGCGAACGGGCGAGTAATTCACCCCTCCACTTT.